This TCR beta chain was recovered during a study of control samples from healthy donors and cancer patients. Clones were sequenced by immunoSEQ multiplex PCR, and TCRdb holds only the in-frame ones, with some missing. The table shows some 90,000 clones, with approximately 91% occurring only once. V lost 3 bases, J lost 8 bases, and 10 bases stayed unmatched. The CDR3 contains 15 residues. The germline CDR1 and CDR2 sequences are SGHDT and YYEEEE. The specimen was blood. This sequence was found in a woman in her twenties or thirties in good health. The chain employs TRBV5-6 and TRBJ1-2; 10 bases line up with TRBD1. DNA for the CDR3: TGTGCCAGCAGCTCGCAGGACAGGGGGGCTTGGGGCTACACCTTC. Its protein product is CASSSQDRGAWGYTF.